The sequence of this T cell receptor (beta chain) was determined in a study of T cell responses to AZD1222 COVID-19 vaccine. Study conclusions and caveats: Without day 14 samples, only post-peak T cell repertoires were studied. Nearly half of spike-specific TCRs reportedly target unmutated variant regions. The CD4 TCRs associated with vaccination extended across spike and predominated at 160-218 and 743-854. It should be noted that donors were predominantly white British and more often female, and clonal diversity was possibly underestimated.

With regard to this clone: Its target is not known.

Germline V gene sequence: CDR1 MNHNY, CDR2 SVGAGI (reference sequence). Trimming cost V 5 bases and J 3 bases, with 10 bases left between them. The CDR3 loop spans 13 amino acids. Sequencing used immunoSEQ multiplex PCR; TCRdb keeps in-frame clones, though not all of them. This table holds about 92,000 clones, approximately 91% found once. This clonotype was sampled from an adult in good health. The sequencing used peripheral blood, collected on day 0 of AZD1222 vaccination. The chain uses TRBV6-6 and TRBJ1-2, with D unresolved. The CDR3 DNA sequence: TGTGCCAGCAGTCCCGCAAAGGACTATGGCTACACCTTC. Encoded protein: CASSPAKDYGYTF.